Presented here are 17 T cell receptor beta chains from one specimen sequenced in a study of cytomegalovirus exposure and HLA in healthy donors. TCRdb's copy holds only in-frame clones and misses some; the assay was immunoSEQ multiplex PCR. The table shows about 74,000 clones, with 94% occurring only once. The sequencing sample was made of PBMCs. Every receptor here comes from a woman younger than 30 in good health and CMV-seropositive.

The chain recombines TRBV6-6 with TRBJ2-5, with D unclear. V shed 4 bases and J shed 7 bases, with 13 bases lying between them. CDR1 MNHNY and CDR2 SVGAGI come from the germline V gene (reference sequence). This CDR3 spans 13 amino acids. CDR3 bases: TGTGCCAGCAGTTCGCCCTATAGTGGGACCCAGTACTTC. Amino acid sequence: CASSSPYSGTQYF.

The chain combines TRBV7-2 with TRBJ1-2, with 7 bases matching TRBD1. The J segment lost 2 bases and the V segment lost 0 bases, leaving 0 bases of the junction unmatched. This CDR3 spans 14 amino acids. Germline loops: CDR1 SGHTA, CDR2 FQGNSA. The CDR3 DNA reads as TGTGCCAGCAGCTTAGCACAGGGGAACTATGGCTACACCTTC. Translation gives CASSLAQGNYGYTF.

V gene TRBV10-3 combines with J gene TRBJ1-1, with 10 bases lining up with TRBD1. There are 15 residues in the CDR3. V was clipped by 5 bases and J by 11 bases; unmatched bases: 14. The germline gives CDR1 ENHRY, CDR2 SYGVKD. CDR3 sequence (DNA): TGTGCCATCAGTCTTCCGGGACAGGGGATAACGGACGCTTTCTTT. It specifies CAISLPGQGITDAFF.

This clone was observed once. The chain recombines TRBV5-1 with TRBJ1-5, with D tentatively TRBD1 (5 bases). Trimming left V 8 bases short and J 1 base short, with 22 bases between. Germline-derived CDR1 and CDR2 are SGHRS and YFSETQ. CDR3 length: 17 amino acids. CDR3 sequence (DNA): TGCGCCAGGACCACATTGGGGGGAGGATTGAGCAATCAGCCCCAGCATTTT. Residues: CARTTLGGGLSNQPQHF.

The chain joins TRBV7-8 to TRBJ2-2; D gene ambiguous. The CDR3 length is 17 residues. V lost 6 bases, J lost 0 bases, and 17 bases lay in between. Germline CDR1 and CDR2: SGHVS and FQNEAQ. CDR3 nucleotides: TGTGCCAGCAGATCTCGCCTACCCTTGGCGAACACCGGGGAGCTGTTTTTT. This translates into CASRSRLPLANTGELFF.

The V call is TRBV6-1, the J call TRBJ2-3, with D perhaps TRBD2 (6 bases). Per germline, CDR1 MNHNS and CDR2 SASEGT. V gave up 6 bases and J gave up 2 bases, with 15 bases separating them. This CDR3 is 15 amino acids long. CDR3 bases: TGTGCCAGCAGCCGGGACTGGATGATCACAGATACGCAGTATTTT. Amino acid sequence: CASSRDWMITDTQYF.

The rearrangement uses TRBV6-6 and TRBJ2-5; TRBD2 agrees at 12 bases. This CDR3 has 16 residues. Losses at the gene ends were 6 bases for V and 2 bases for J; bases not matched to a gene: 7. From germline, CDR1 is MNHNY and CDR2 SVGAGI (reference sequence). CDR3 sequence (DNA): TGTGCCAGCAGCTTCAGACTAGCGGGGGCTCAAGAGACCCAGTACTTC. Its translation: CASSFRLAGAQETQYF.

In DNA, the CDR3 is TGCAGCGTTACAGGGGGCCACGAGCAGTACTTC. It translates to CSVTGGHEQYF. The rearrangement links TRBV29-1 to TRBJ2-7; 9 bases line up with TRBD1. The germline V gene has CDR1 SQVTM and CDR2 ANQGSEA. Trimming cost V 5 bases and J 5 bases; bases outside gene matches: 1. The CDR3 runs 11 residues.

Written as DNA, the CDR3 is TGTGCCAGCAGCGTAGGACTAGCGGACGGCACAGATACGCAGTATTTT. Protein sequence: CASSVGLADGTDTQYF. The chain couples TRBV9 to TRBJ2-3, with TRBD2 matching over 9 bases. Germline V lookup: CDR1 SGDLS, CDR2 YYNGEE. V shed 0 bases and J 1 base; nucleotides not matched to a gene: 3. The CDR3 sequence is 16 residues long.

The chain has TRBV5-1 and TRBJ1-2; no firm D call. The V gene's germline CDR1 is SGHRS and CDR2 YFSETQ. The CDR3 spans 18 residues. V was pared by 2 bases and J by 1 base, with 21 bases between. The CDR3: CASSFYSTPLPFNYGYTF. The CDR3 bases are TGCGCCAGCAGCTTTTACAGTACCCCGCTCCCCTTTAACTATGGCTACACCTTC.

The chain links TRBV4-2 to TRBJ1-3; D gene uncertain. The CDR3 totals 13 residues. CDR1 and CDR2 (germline): LGHNA, YNFKEQ. V gave up 3 bases and J gave up 4 bases, with 7 bases separating them. The CDR3 sequence: CASSHDSGNTIYF. For the CDR3, the DNA is TGTGCCAGCAGCCATGATAGCGGAAACACCATATATTTT.

The chain employs TRBV6-5 and TRBJ2-3; a possible D gene is TRBD2 (6 bases). V gave up 1 base and J gave up 4 bases, with 12 bases separating them. CDR3 length equals 15 residues. Germline loops: CDR1 MNHEY, CDR2 SVGAGI. CDR3 DNA: TGTGCCAGCAGTTACTTTACGGGAGCGGCAGATACGCAGTATTTT. This sequence encodes CASSYFTGAADTQYF.

This clone was counted only a few times. The J gene is TRBJ1-5, the V gene TRBV19; TRBD1 matches 7 bases. CDR1 is LNHDA, CDR2 SQIVND, per germline (reference sequence). V shed 5 bases and J 0 bases; nucleotides not matched to a gene: 13. This CDR3 comprises 18 residues. CDR3 DNA sequence: TGTGCCAGTAGTGGCACAGGGGCCCTGAGATATAGCAATCAGCCCCAGCATTTT. Protein sequence: CASSGTGALRYSNQPQHF.

The V call is TRBV5-4, the J call TRBJ2-5; 10 nucleotides match TRBD1. This CDR3 comprises 14 residues. With 0 bases clipped from V and 7 bases from J, the junction kept 3 bases outside the gene matches. In germline, CDR1 is SGHNT, CDR2 YYREEE (reference sequence). The CDR3 bases are TGTGCCAGCAGCTTGGGGGGACAGGGGAGGACCCAGTACTTC. Its protein is CASSLGGQGRTQYF.

CDR3 amino acids: CASSEWTIRSNQPQHF. The CDR3 nucleotides read TGTGCCAGCAGTGAATGGACAATCCGTAGCAATCAGCCCCAGCATTTT. The chain couples TRBV6-1 to TRBJ1-5, with D possibly being TRBD1 (5 bases). Trimming removed 2 bases from V and 0 bases from J, with 11 bases in between. From germline, CDR1 is MNHNS and CDR2 SASEGT. CDR3 length: 16 amino acids.

The J gene is TRBJ1-1, the V gene TRBV18; D perhaps matches TRBD1 (6 bases). The CDR3 is 13 residues long. The V end was cut by 5 bases, the J end by 5 bases, with 12 bases between. The germline CDR1 and CDR2 sequences are KGHSH and LQKENI. The CDR3 here is CASSLQGGTEAFF. The DNA of the CDR3 is TGTGCCAGCTCATTACAGGGTGGTACTGAAGCTTTCTTT. Full variable domain (rest looked up from reference TRBV18 and TRBJ1-1): NAGVMQNPRHLVRRRGQEARLRCSPMKGHSHVYWYRQLPEEGLKFMVYLQKENIIDESGMPKERFSAEFPKEGPSILRIQQVVRGDSAAYFCASSLQGGTEAFFGQGTRLTVV.

The chain carries TRBV7-2 and TRBJ2-3, with a possible D match to TRBD2 (6 bases). Germline values: CDR1 SGHTA, CDR2 FQGNSA. V was pared by 4 bases and J by 4 bases, with 12 bases between. This CDR3 is built from 14 residues. CDR3 in amino acids: CASSWPGSPDTQYF. The DNA for the CDR3 is TGTGCCAGCAGCTGGCCCGGGAGTCCAGATACGCAGTATTTT.